This T cell receptor (beta chain) comes out of a study of T cell responses to AZD1222 COVID-19 vaccine. General study findings and limits: Clonal diversity may have been underestimated, and the donors were mostly white British, with more females than males. An increase in Spike-specific TCR breadth and depth was observed after two AZD1222 doses.

Details on this clone: What it binds is unknown.

CDR3 size: 14 residues. CDR1 and CDR2 from the germline V gene are GTSNPN and SVGIG (reference sequence). V trimming: 4 bases; J trimming: 4 bases; junction bases outside the gene matches: 3. The method was immunoSEQ multiplex PCR; TCRdb's version includes in-frame clones alone and lacks a portion of them. Here the sample spans some 80,000 clones, approximately 91% being singletons. The TCR originated in an adult in good health. This chain links TRBV30 with TRBJ2-2, with 10 bases aligning to TRBD1. Sample: peripheral blood, taken on day 0 of MenACWY control vaccination. Written as DNA, the CDR3 is TGTGCCTGGAAGGGGGACAGGGGCACCGGGGAGCTGTTTTTT. Translated: CAWKGDRGTGELFF.